The 30 T cell receptor beta chains listed next were all sequenced from one sample in a study of blood T cell repertoires in COVID-19. Assay used: immunoSEQ multiplex PCR; TCRdb lists only in-frame clones, some missing. Among roughly 54,000 clones listed, approximately 90% were seen once. Sequenced input: peripheral blood. These receptors were taken from a woman in her sixties or seventies with active or convalescent COVID-19.

This clone was observed once. The chain joins TRBV28 to TRBJ1-1; D unclear. CDR1 is MDHEN and CDR2 is SYDVKM in the germline V gene. This CDR3 region has 13 residues. Trimming cost V 2 bases and J 1 base, with 5 bases left between them. This CDR3 reads CASSLEKNTEAFF. The CDR3 nucleotides read TGTGCCAGCAGTTTAGAGAAGAACACTGAAGCTTTCTTT.

CDR3 loop: CASSQVYDQETQYF. CDR3 nucleotide sequence: TGTGCCAGCAGCCAAGTTTATGACCAAGAGACCCAGTACTTC. This chain connects TRBV3-1 (or the pseudogene TRBV3-2) to TRBJ2-5; D not certain. V shed 1 base and J shed 0 bases, with 6 bases lying between them. Germline V CDR1 and CDR2: LGHDT, YNNKEL (reference sequence). The CDR3 length is 14 residues.

V is TRBV27 and J is TRBJ2-3; the match to TRBD2 covers 10 bases. Germline V gene data show CDR1 as MNHEY and CDR2 as SMNVEV (reference sequence). CDR3 length equals 15 residues. J lost 3 bases, V lost 5 bases, and 5 bases had no gene match. CDR3 sequence reads: CASSPSGRGTDTQYF. CDR3 DNA: TGTGCCAGCAGTCCTAGCGGGAGAGGGACAGATACGCAGTATTTT.

The CDR3 DNA follows: TGTGCCAGCAGCCCATATAGTACCGGGACAGGGCAAGAGACCCAGTACTTC. Translation gives CASSPYSTGTGQETQYF. The gene calls are TRBV11-3 and TRBJ2-5; 9 bases map to TRBD1. V shed 5 bases, J shed 2 bases, and the junction held 12 bases outside the gene matches. The germline gives CDR1 SGHNT, CDR2 YENEEA. The CDR3 sequence is 17 residues long.

The V call is TRBV2, the J call TRBJ1-2; 8 nucleotides agree with TRBD1. The J segment lost 5 bases and the V segment lost 5 bases, leaving 4 bases of the junction unmatched. This CDR3 has 13 amino acids. The germline V gene has CDR1 SNHLY and CDR2 FYNNEI. The CDR3 nucleotides are TGTGCCAGCAGTCGCGGACAGGGTTATGGCTACACCTTC. Translation: CASSRGQGYGYTF.

V is TRBV15 and J is TRBJ2-7; 8 bases are shared with TRBD1. The germline V gene has CDR1 LNHNV and CDR2 YYDKDF (reference sequence). Trimming removed 0 bases from V and 7 bases from J; junction bases left unmatched: 5. This CDR3 has 14 amino acids. In nucleotides, the CDR3 is TGTGCCACCAGCAGAGATCAGGGGGCGAGGGAGCAGTACTTC. Amino acids: CATSRDQGAREQYF. Complete variable domain (other parts from reference TRBV15 and TRBJ2-7): DAMVIQNPRYQVTQFGKPVTLSCSQTLNHNVMYWYQQKSSQAPKLLFHYYDKDFNNEADTPDNFQSRRPNTSFCFLDIRSPGLGDTAMYLCATSRDQGAREQYFGPGTRLTVT.

This sequence joins TRBV28 and TRBJ1-1, with a weak D call TRBD1 (6 bases). Germline assignment: CDR1 MDHEN and CDR2 SYDVKM. With 6 bases removed from V and 1 base from J, the gap between germline ends came to 12 bases. CDR3 length: 14 amino acids. CDR3 protein: CASRFGTPNTEAFF. The CDR3 DNA is TGTGCCAGCAGATTCGGGACACCGAACACTGAAGCTTTCTTT.

The gene calls are TRBV19 and TRBJ2-7; D is possibly TRBD1 (5 bases). The V end lost 4 bases, the J end lost 2 bases, and 12 bases lay between the germline ends. The CDR3 length is 14 residues. Looked up from germline, CDR1 is LNHDA and CDR2 is SQIVND (reference sequence). CDR3: CASSNTGVTYEQYF. The CDR3 DNA follows: TGTGCCAGTAGTAATACAGGTGTAACCTACGAGCAGTACTTC.

The V call is TRBV28, the J call TRBJ1-5; 8 bases align to TRBD1. The V gene's germline CDR1 is MDHEN and CDR2 SYDVKM. The CDR3 consists of 15 residues. V shed 1 base and J 6 bases; nucleotides not matched to a gene: 5. CDR3 bases: TGTGCCAGCAGTTTATTACAGGGGGAGGGTCAGCCCCAGCATTTT. This sequence encodes CASSLLQGEGQPQHF.

For the CDR3, the DNA is TGCGCCAGCAGCCGGACTAGCGGGGTAATCACAGATACGCAGTATTTT. Its translation is CASSRTSGVITDTQYF. This rearrangement joins TRBV5-1 to TRBJ2-3, with TRBD2 matching over 12 bases. The J segment lost 2 bases and the V segment lost 4 bases, leaving 5 bases of the junction unmatched. Germline CDR1 SGHRS, CDR2 YFSETQ. CDR3 length: 16 amino acids.

V usage is TRBV6-6 and J usage is TRBJ2-7; D gene ambiguous. Trimming pared 5 bases from V and 1 base from J, leaving 9 bases between. Germline V lookup: CDR1 MNHNY, CDR2 SVGAGI (reference sequence). The CDR3 covers 13 residues. This CDR3 is CASSLQVSYEQYF. The CDR3 DNA reads TGTGCCAGCAGTCTACAAGTTTCCTACGAGCAGTACTTC.

The rearrangement uses TRBV28 and TRBJ2-3; 11 bases agree with TRBD2. V gave up 7 bases and J gave up 3 bases; unmatched junction bases: 6. The CDR3 is 15 residues long. From germline, CDR1 is MDHEN and CDR2 SYDVKM. The chain's CDR3 is CASTILAGVTDTQYF. CDR3 DNA: TGTGCCAGCACAATACTAGCGGGGGTGACAGATACGCAGTATTTT.

This chain links TRBV2 with TRBJ2-3; 9 bases align to TRBD1. Germline V CDR1 and CDR2: SNHLY, FYNNEI. The CDR3 sequence is 14 residues long. V lost 8 bases to trimming and J lost 6 bases; unmatched junction nucleotides: 9. The CDR3 DNA reads as TGTGCCAGCCGGGAGACAGGGGGGGTGGATACGCAGTATTTT. It translates to CASRETGGVDTQYF.

This clone was recorded only once. This chain connects TRBV6-5 to TRBJ1-2; D is undetermined. CDR3 length equals 14 residues. CDR1 MNHEY and CDR2 SVGAGI come from the germline V gene. V dropped 8 bases and J dropped 2 bases, with 15 bases sitting between them. The CDR3 here is CASQEGIGNYGYTF. The CDR3 DNA reads as TGTGCCAGCCAGGAGGGTATCGGCAACTATGGCTACACCTTC.

V and J are TRBV16 and TRBJ2-6; no firm D call. Germline lookup yields CDR1 KGHSY and CDR2 FQNENV. V lost 0 bases and J 0 bases, leaving 6 bases between the germline ends. The CDR3 spans 16 residues. The CDR3 DNA follows: TGTGCCAGCAGCCAATCCCTTTACTCTGGGGCCAACGTCCTGACTTTC. Its translation is CASSQSLYSGANVLTF.

The CDR3 region has the DNA TGTGCCAGCAGTAGCTGGACTAGACGTGAGACCCAGTACTTC. Protein product: CASSSWTRRETQYF. The J gene is TRBJ2-5, the V gene TRBV27; 7 positions agree with TRBD2. This CDR3 contains 14 residues. The V gene's germline CDR1 is MNHEY and CDR2 SMNVEV (reference sequence). V was clipped by 5 bases and J by 5 bases; unmatched bases: 8.

V usage is TRBV6-2 or TRBV6-3 and J usage is TRBJ2-3; D is undetermined. The CDR3 is 11 residues long. Germline values: CDR1 MNHEY, CDR2 SVGEGT. V gave up 6 bases and J gave up 5 bases, with 6 bases separating them. This CDR3 is CASSTRDTQYF. CDR3 nucleotide sequence: TGTGCCAGCAGCACCAGAGATACGCAGTATTTT.

This clone was recorded only once. The chain recombines TRBV29-1 with TRBJ2-3; 10 bases are shared with TRBD2. After removal of 1 base from V and 5 bases from J, the junction contained 18 bases not matched to a gene. CDR3 length: 19 residues. Germline lookup yields CDR1 SQVTM and CDR2 ANQGSEA. CDR3 DNA: TGCAGCGTTGAAGCGTCCTTCCTGAAGCGGGGGGGCCATCAAGATACGCAGTATTTT. Its translation is CSVEASFLKRGGHQDTQYF.

The chain uses TRBV10-3 and TRBJ2-7; the match to TRBD1 covers 10 bases. The germline gives CDR1 ENHRY, CDR2 SYGVKD. The length of the CDR3 is 16 residues. The J segment lost 3 bases and the V segment lost 3 bases, leaving 8 bases of the junction unmatched. The CDR3 DNA follows: TGTGCCATCAGTGAAATTGGGAGGACAGGGGGCTACGAGCAGTACTTC. It encodes CAISEIGRTGGYEQYF.

The chain carries TRBV30 and TRBJ2-2; D remains ambiguous. The CDR3 consists of 12 residues. V shed 4 bases and J shed 1 base, with 4 bases lying between them. Germline values: CDR1 GTSNPN, CDR2 SVGIG (reference sequence). The DNA for the CDR3 is TGTGCCTGGACCCAGAACACCGGGGAGCTGTTTTTT. Protein sequence: CAWTQNTGELFF.

This rearrangement joins TRBV6-5 to TRBJ2-1; 13 bases agree with TRBD2. Unmatched junction bases numbered 7, after V lost 7 bases and J lost 10 bases. CDR1 and CDR2 from the germline V gene are MNHEY and SVGAGI. CDR3 size: 14 residues. The CDR3 DNA reads TGTGCCAGCATCCCGGGACTAGCGGGGCGCGAGCAGTTCTTC. It encodes CASIPGLAGREQFF.

CDR3 in amino acids: CASSLEKGQGFEQPQHF. CDR3 nucleotide sequence: TGTGCCAGCAGTTTGGAAAAGGGACAGGGTTTTGAGCAGCCCCAGCATTTT. The chain couples TRBV28 to TRBJ1-5; TRBD1 agrees at 9 bases. Germline CDR1 and CDR2: MDHEN and SYDVKM. The V gene end was trimmed by 3 bases and the J gene end by 7 bases; junction bases not matched to a gene: 13. This CDR3 has 17 amino acids.

The chain employs TRBV29-1 and TRBJ1-5; D gene uncertain. CDR3 length: 11 residues. Germline CDR1 SQVTM, CDR2 ANQGSEA. The germline V and J ends were trimmed by 4 bases and 6 bases, with 7 bases remaining between them. CDR3 nucleotides: TGCAGCGTTGGCGATCGTCAGCCCCAGCATTTT. Protein: CSVGDRQPQHF.

The chain employs TRBV7-8 and TRBJ1-5; D is ambiguous. CDR1 and CDR2 from the germline V gene are SGHVS and FQNEAQ. CDR3 length equals 14 residues. V dropped 7 bases and J dropped 4 bases, with 14 bases sitting between them. In DNA, the CDR3 is TGTGCCAGCACCGGAGAGCAGAATAATCAGCCCCAGCATTTT. Its protein is CASTGEQNNQPQHF.

The CDR3 nucleotides are TGTGCCAGCTCACCACGGCCCAAGGAGGACGTCCTGACTTTC. Translated: CASSPRPKEDVLTF. The chain couples TRBV18 to TRBJ2-6; D perhaps matches TRBD2 (5 bases). V gave up 1 base and J gave up 11 bases, with 12 bases separating them. The V gene's germline CDR1 is KGHSH and CDR2 LQKENI. The CDR3 has 14 residues.

The J gene is TRBJ1-1, the V gene TRBV27; D ambiguous. This CDR3 spans 15 amino acids. Looked up from germline, CDR1 is MNHEY and CDR2 is SMNVEV (reference sequence). V lost 0 bases and J lost 5, with 13 bases in between. CDR3 DNA: TGTGCCAGCAGTTTATCCCCCCCGGGGTTGACTGAAGCTTTCTTT. Protein product: CASSLSPPGLTEAFF.

The rearrangement uses TRBV6-6 and TRBJ2-7, with D maybe TRBD2 (6 bases). The CDR3 covers 14 residues. V lost 6 bases to trimming and J lost 3 bases, with 15 bases between them. Germline-derived CDR1 and CDR2 are MNHNY and SVGAGI (reference sequence). For the CDR3, the DNA is TGTGCCAGCAGGGGGGGACCGGAAGACTACGAGCAGTACTTC. It codes for CASRGGPEDYEQYF.

This chain connects TRBV4-2 to TRBJ1-3; no firm D call. The V end lost 1 base, the J end lost 0 bases, and 13 bases lay between the germline ends. CDR3 length: 17 residues. Per the germline V gene, CDR1 is LGHNA and CDR2 is YNFKEQ. This CDR3 is CASSQVGGSLSGNTIYF. CDR3 DNA sequence: TGTGCCAGCAGCCAAGTAGGCGGCAGCCTCTCTGGAAACACCATATATTTT.

This chain links TRBV7-3 with TRBJ2-2; 8 bases are a match to TRBD2. Germline values: CDR1 SGHTA, CDR2 FQGTGA. The V gene end was trimmed by 2 bases and the J gene end by 5 bases; junction bases not matched to a gene: 4. This CDR3 contains 15 residues. CDR3 sequence (DNA): TGTGCCAGCAGCTTATCCCCGGGGGGGACCGGGGAGCTGTTTTTT. It translates to CASSLSPGGTGELFF.

The CDR3 spells CAWSVRSNEQFF. CDR3 nucleotides: TGTGCCTGGAGTGTACGTAGCAATGAGCAGTTCTTC. The chain employs TRBV30 and TRBJ2-1; no clear D gene. V was pared by 0 bases and J by 6 bases, with 6 bases between. The CDR3 extends over 12 amino acids. In germline, CDR1 is GTSNPN, CDR2 SVGIG (reference sequence).